These 5 T cell receptor beta chains were sequenced from one sample in a study of cytomegalovirus exposure and HLA in healthy donors. Amplification used 60 Vbeta primers and 13 Jbeta primers. Clones were sequenced by immunoSEQ multiplex PCR, and TCRdb holds only the in-frame ones, with some missing. The sample has about 95,000 clones, around 71% seen once. The sequenced sample was PBMCs. The receptors originated from a man aged 55 to 70 in good health and CMV-seronegative.

The table lists this clone with a few counts. The chain has TRBV11-3 and TRBJ2-5; 14 nucleotides align to TRBD2. Germline V gene lookup returns CDR1 SGHNT and CDR2 YENEEA. This CDR3 region has 16 residues. Trimming cost V 5 bases and J 4 bases; bases outside gene matches: 6. The CDR3 spells CASSLGTSGGGETQYF. The CDR3 nucleotides read TGTGCCAGCAGCCTCGGGACTAGCGGGGGAGGAGAGACCCAGTACTTC. Looking up the rest from reference TRBV11-3 and TRBJ2-5 gives the full variable domain: EAGVVQSPRYKIIEKKQPVAFWCNPISGHNTLYWYLQNLGQGPELLIRYENEEAVDDSQLPKDRFSAERLKGVDSTLKIQPAELGDSAVYLCASSLGTSGGGETQYFGPGTRLLVL.

The genes are TRBV4-3 and TRBJ1-1, with 7 nucleotides matching TRBD1. Per germline, CDR1 LGHNA and CDR2 YSLEER. V trimming: 0 bases; J trimming: 8 bases; junction bases outside the gene matches: 9. This CDR3 is built from 15 residues. CDR3 residues: CASSQDVNGQVEAFF. DNA of the CDR3: TGCGCCAGCAGCCAAGACGTTAACGGACAGGTGGAAGCTTTCTTT.

A remark on this clone: The junction departs from germline at one end; a sequencing error may be responsible. The chain joins TRBV6-6 to TRBJ1-1; no firm D call. Germline CDR1 reads MNHNY; CDR2 reads SVGAGI (reference sequence). This CDR3 is built from 13 residues. CDR3 amino acids: CASSYSNKGGLGF. The CDR3 bases are TGTGCCAGCAGTTACTCGAATAAGGGAGGGCTGGGCTTT.

This chain uses TRBV6-5 with TRBJ1-1; D is perhaps TRBD1 (5 bases). Germline V lookup: CDR1 MNHEY, CDR2 SVGAGI. With 0 bases removed from V and 0 bases from J, the gap between germline ends came to 11 bases. The CDR3 loop spans 16 amino acids. The CDR3 DNA sequence: TGTGCCAGCAGTTACTCCGACAGACTGATGAACACTGAAGCTTTCTTT. This codes for CASSYSDRLMNTEAFF.

This clone was detected a few times. The chain links TRBV7-2 to TRBJ2-7; D possibly corresponds to TRBD2 (6 bases). Germline V gene sequence: CDR1 SGHTA, CDR2 FQGNSA. The CDR3 totals 16 residues. V was pared by 3 bases and J by 6 bases, with 21 bases between. CDR3 region: CASSFLADPTPTEQYF. The CDR3 nucleotides are TGTGCCAGCAGCTTTTTAGCGGATCCTACGCCTACCGAGCAGTACTTC.